This T cell receptor (beta chain) was captured in a study of vaccination effects on CD4 cells after COVID-19. Findings of the study overall: Substantial clonal contraction characterized both infection- and vaccine-induced clones late after vaccination.

Some clones are missing from TCRdb's copy, which holds only in-frame ones; the method was immunoSEQ multiplex PCR. The data show approximately 22,000 clones, with approximately 70% seen just once and approximately 12% held by the top ten. Viral peptide pool expansion of antigen-specific CD4+ T cells preceded sequencing in the ViraFEST assay. The authors isolated CD4+ T cells after 9 to 10 days of culture. Comment on this clone: Antigen specificity is unknown.

The V and J ends lost 0 bases and 6 bases respectively, with 18 bases between them. CDR1 and CDR2 from the germline V gene are KGHSH and LQKENI. The length of the CDR3 is 17 residues. The sample here was CD4+ T cells from PBMCs cultured with HCoV-229E spike peptides, taken before COVID-19 vaccination. V usage is TRBV18 and J usage is TRBJ2-1; D is possibly TRBD1 (5 bases). The receptor was isolated from a human donor who received a COVID-19 vaccine. The CDR3 DNA reads TGTGCCAGCTCACCACCGGGGCAGGGAAGTTCCCTCAATGAGCAGTTCTTC. It is translated as CASSPPGQGSSLNEQFF. The complete variable domain, with remaining parts taken from reference TRBV18 and TRBJ2-1, reads NAGVMQNPRHLVRRRGQEARLRCSPMKGHSHVYWYRQLPEEGLKFMVYLQKENIIDESGMPKERFSAEFPKEGPSILRIQQVVRGDSAAYFCASSPPGQGSSLNEQFFGPGTRLTVL.